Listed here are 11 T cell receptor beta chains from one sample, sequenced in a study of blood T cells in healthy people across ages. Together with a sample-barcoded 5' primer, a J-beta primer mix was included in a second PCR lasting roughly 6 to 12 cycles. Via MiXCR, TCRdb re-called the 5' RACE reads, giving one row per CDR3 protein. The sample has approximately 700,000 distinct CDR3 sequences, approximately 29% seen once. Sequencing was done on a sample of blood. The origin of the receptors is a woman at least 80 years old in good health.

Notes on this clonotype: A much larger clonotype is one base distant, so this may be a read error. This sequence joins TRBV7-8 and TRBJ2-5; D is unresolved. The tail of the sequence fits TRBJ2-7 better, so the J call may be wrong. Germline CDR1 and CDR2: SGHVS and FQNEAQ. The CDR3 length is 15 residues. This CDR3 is CASSSSTGSRGEQYF. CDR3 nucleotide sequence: TGTGCCAGCAGCTCCTCAACCGGGTCCCGCGGCGAGCAGTACTTC.

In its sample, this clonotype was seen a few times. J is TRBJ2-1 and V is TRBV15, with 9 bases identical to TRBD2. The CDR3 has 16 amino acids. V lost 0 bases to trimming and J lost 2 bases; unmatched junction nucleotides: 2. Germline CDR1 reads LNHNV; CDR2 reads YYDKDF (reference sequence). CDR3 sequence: CATSRDGGGAYNEQFF. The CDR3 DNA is TGTGCCACCAGCAGAGATGGCGGGGGGGCCTACAATGAGCAGTTCTTC.

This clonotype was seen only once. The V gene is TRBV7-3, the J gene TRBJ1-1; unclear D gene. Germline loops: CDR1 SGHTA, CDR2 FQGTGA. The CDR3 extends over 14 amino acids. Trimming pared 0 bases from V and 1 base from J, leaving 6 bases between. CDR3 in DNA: TGTGCCAGCAGCTTAACCCCAGGGAACACTGAAGCTTTCTTT. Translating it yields CASSLTPGNTEAFF.

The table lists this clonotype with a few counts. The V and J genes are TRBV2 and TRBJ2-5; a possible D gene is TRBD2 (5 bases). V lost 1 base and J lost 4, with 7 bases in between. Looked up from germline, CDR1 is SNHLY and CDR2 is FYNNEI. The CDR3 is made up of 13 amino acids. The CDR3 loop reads CASSEGRAETQYF. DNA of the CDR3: TGTGCCAGCAGTGAAGGGCGGGCAGAGACCCAGTACTTC.

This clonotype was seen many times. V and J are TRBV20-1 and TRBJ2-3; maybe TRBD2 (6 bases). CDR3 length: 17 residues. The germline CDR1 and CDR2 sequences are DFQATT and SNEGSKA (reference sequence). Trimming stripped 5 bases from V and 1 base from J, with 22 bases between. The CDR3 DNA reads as TGCAGTGCTCCGCTAAAGCCCCAGTGGGGGGGCACAGATACGCAGTATTTT. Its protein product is CSAPLKPQWGGTDTQYF.

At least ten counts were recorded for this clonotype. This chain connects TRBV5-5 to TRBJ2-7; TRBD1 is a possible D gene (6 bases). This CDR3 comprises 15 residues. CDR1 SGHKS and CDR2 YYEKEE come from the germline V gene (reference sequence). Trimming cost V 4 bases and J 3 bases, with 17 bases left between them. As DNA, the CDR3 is TGTGCCAGCAGCCGAGACGTAGGGGGAATCTACGAGCAGTACTTC. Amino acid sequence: CASSRDVGGIYEQYF.

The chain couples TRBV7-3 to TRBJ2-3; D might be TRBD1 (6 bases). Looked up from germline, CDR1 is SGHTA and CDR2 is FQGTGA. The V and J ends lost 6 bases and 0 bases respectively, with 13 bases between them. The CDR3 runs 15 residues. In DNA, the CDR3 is TGTGCCAGCAGTTACAGGGTCCGTAGCACAGATACGCAGTATTTT. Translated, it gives CASSYRVRSTDTQYF.

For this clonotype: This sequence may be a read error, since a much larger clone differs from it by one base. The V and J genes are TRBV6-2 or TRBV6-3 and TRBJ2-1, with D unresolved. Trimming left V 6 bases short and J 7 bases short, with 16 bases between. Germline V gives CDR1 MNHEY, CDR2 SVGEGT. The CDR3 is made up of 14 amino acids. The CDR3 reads CASRYRAVVNEQFF. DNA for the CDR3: TGTGCCAGCAGGTACCGGGCGGTGGTAAATGAGCAGTTCTTC.

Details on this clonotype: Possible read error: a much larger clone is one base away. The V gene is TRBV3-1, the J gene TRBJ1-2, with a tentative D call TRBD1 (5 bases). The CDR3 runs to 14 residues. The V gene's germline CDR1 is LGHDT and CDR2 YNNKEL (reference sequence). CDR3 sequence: CASSRGDFNYSYTF. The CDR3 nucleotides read TGTGCCAGCAGCCGGGGGGACTTTAACTATAGCTACACCTTC.

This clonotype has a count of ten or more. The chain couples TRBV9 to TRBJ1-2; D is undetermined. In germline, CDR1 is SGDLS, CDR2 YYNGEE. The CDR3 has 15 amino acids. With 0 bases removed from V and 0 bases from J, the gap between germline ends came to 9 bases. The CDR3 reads CASSVGDGPNYGYTF. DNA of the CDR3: TGTGCCAGCAGCGTAGGCGACGGGCCTAACTATGGCTACACCTTC.

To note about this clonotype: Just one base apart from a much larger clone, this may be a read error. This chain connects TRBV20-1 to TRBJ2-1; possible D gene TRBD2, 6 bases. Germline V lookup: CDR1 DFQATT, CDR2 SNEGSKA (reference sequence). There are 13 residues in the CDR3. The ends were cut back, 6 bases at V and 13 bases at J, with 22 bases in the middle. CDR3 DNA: TGCAGTGCCATTGCTGGGGAACGGGAGACCCAGTTCTTC. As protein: CSAIAGERETQFF.